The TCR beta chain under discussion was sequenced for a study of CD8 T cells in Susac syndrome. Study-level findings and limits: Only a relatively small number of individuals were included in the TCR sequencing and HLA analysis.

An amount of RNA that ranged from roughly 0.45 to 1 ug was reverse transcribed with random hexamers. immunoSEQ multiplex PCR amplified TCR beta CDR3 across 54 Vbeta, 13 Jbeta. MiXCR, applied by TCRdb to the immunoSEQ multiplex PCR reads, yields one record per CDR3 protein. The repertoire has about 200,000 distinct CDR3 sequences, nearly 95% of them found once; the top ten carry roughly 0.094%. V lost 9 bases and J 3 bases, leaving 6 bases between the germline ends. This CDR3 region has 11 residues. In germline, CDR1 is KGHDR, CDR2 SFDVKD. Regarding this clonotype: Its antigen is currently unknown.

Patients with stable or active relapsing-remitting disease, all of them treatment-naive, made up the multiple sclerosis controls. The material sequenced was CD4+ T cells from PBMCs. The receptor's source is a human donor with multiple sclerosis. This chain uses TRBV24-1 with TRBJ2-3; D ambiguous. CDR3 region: CATSATDTQYF. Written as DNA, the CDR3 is TGTGCCACCTCCGCGACAGATACGCAGTATTTT.